This is a list of T cell receptor beta chains from one sample in a study of early T cells in non-severe SARS-CoV-2 infection. Each CDR3 protein is one row after TCRdb ran MiXCR on the 5' RACE reads. This table holds around 99,000 distinct CDR3 sequences, over 8.5% found once. The sample comprised whole blood. These receptors came from an adult who was a healthcare worker with PCR-confirmed SARS-CoV-2 infection or an uninfected control (not recorded which). Both conserved end residues are part of each CDR3. A D gene is named only where the DNA matches it firmly. The listing skips clone size in some rows; elsewhere it reads once, few, many or a size class.

J	length	D	V	size	DNA	CDR3
TRBJ2-4	15	NA	TRBV11-1	NA	TGTGCCAGCGGACCCAAAGCGGGAGCCAAAAACATTCAGTACTTC	CASGPKAGAKNIQYF
TRBJ2-3	12	NA	TRBV7-9	NA	TGTGCCAGCAGCCCCGACGCAGATACGCAGTATTTT	CASSPDADTQYF
TRBJ1-2	14	TRBD1	TRBV10-2	many	TGCGCCAGCAGTGAGCGGGACAGCGGTAGTGGCTACACCTTC	CASSERDSGSGYTF
TRBJ2-2	15	TRBD2	TRBV5-1	many	TGCGCCAGCAGCGGGCCTCTAGCGGTCGTCGGGGAGCTGTTTTTT	CASSGPLAVVGELFF
TRBJ2-7	15	TRBD2	TRBV6-1	NA	TGTGCCAGCACTGAGGGGACTAGCGGGAAGAGGGGGCAGTACTTC	CASTEGTSGKRGQYF
TRBJ2-4	15	TRBD1	TRBV20-1	NA	TGCAGTGCCCCACCCCTGATAGGGGGCGGGAACATTCAGTACTTC	CSAPPLIGGGNIQYF
TRBJ1-2	14	NA	TRBV12-3/TRBV12-4	few	TGTGCCAGCAGTTTAAAGGGGTCGAACTATGGCTACACCTTC	CASSLKGSNYGYTF
TRBJ1-5	16	TRBD1	TRBV6-2/TRBV6-3	many	TGTGCCAGCAGTTACGGGGACAGGGCGAGATGGTGGCCCCAGCATTTT	CASSYGDRARWWPQHF
TRBJ1-2	12	NA	TRBV6-1	NA	TGTGCCAGAGGTGACAGTAACTATGGCTACACCTTC	CARGDSNYGYTF
TRBJ2-1	12	NA	TRBV20-1	once	TGCAGTGCTAGAAAGGAGGGCTGGGAGCAGTTCTTC	CSARKEGWEQFF
TRBJ2-5	12	NA	TRBV12-3/TRBV12-4	NA	TGTGCCAGCAGCCGAAACGGAGAGACCCAGTACTTC	CASSRNGETQYF
TRBJ2-7	10	NA	TRBV29-1	NA	TGCAGCGTTGTGGAGGGAGAGCAGTACTTC	CSVVEGEQYF
TRBJ2-2	15	TRBD1	TRBV25-1	few	TGTGCCAGCAGTGCCCGGACAGGGTTCACCGGGGAGCTGTTTTTT	CASSARTGFTGELFF
TRBJ1-4	15	NA	TRBV19	many	TGTGCCAGTAGTATCCGGATAGCAACTAATGAAAAACTGTTTTTT	CASSIRIATNEKLFF
TRBJ1-5	14	NA	TRBV6-5	many	TGTGCCAGCAGTAGTAGACAGGGCAATCAGCCCCAGCATTTT	CASSSRQGNQPQHF
TRBJ2-1	17	NA	TRBV3-1	few	TGTGCCAGCAGCCAAGTTGATATCCTAGGGCACTACAATGAGCAGTTCTTC	CASSQVDILGHYNEQFF
TRBJ2-1	15	NA	TRBV12-3/TRBV12-4	NA	TGTGCCAGCAGTTTATCCCGCGGACCATACAATGAGCAGTTCTTC	CASSLSRGPYNEQFF
TRBJ2-7	14	NA	TRBV7-2	few	TGTGCCAGCAGCTTAGGTCGGCCAGGGGTCGAGCAGTACTTC	CASSLGRPGVEQYF
TRBJ2-5	12	NA	TRBV13	many	TGTGCCAGCAGCAGAACGGGGAAGACCCAGTACTTC	CASSRTGKTQYF
TRBJ2-1	18	TRBD2	TRBV7-2	NA	TGTGCCAGCAGCTTAGAATATGGCGGGAGGGCCTTCAACCGGGAGCAGTTCTTC	CASSLEYGGRAFNREQFF
TRBJ2-5	13	NA	TRBV29-1	NA	TGCAGCGTTAGGCGGGATGTTGATGAGACCCAGTACTTC	CSVRRDVDETQYF
TRBJ2-5	14	NA	TRBV7-2	NA	TGTGCCAGCAGCCATAGGGGCAGACAAGAGACCCAGTACTTC	CASSHRGRQETQYF